This T cell receptor beta chain was captured in a study of blood T cell repertoires in COVID-19 (dated by TCRdb to about 2020). General notes on the study: Collaborator samples came from the United States, Italy and Spain and covered acute and convalescent phases of COVID-19. The prospective study material was composed of cDNA or gDNA derived from T cells, B-cell-depleted T cells, or PBMCs. Deeply sampled blood TCRbeta repertoires from subjects exposed to, actively infected with, or recovered from COVID-19 were included in the dataset. The repertoires were made available in a free public database intended to serve as a resource for research on the immune response to SARS-CoV-2. The samples were drawn from two sources: the first 160 participants of the ongoing ImmuneRACE study, and approximately 1,300 subjects contributed by 6 global collaborators. Nearly every sample came with metadata listing a de-identified subject ID, COVID-19 status, age in years and sex. HLA class I and class II types, where available, came from metadata supplied by the sample provider rather than from assay-based typing. On the study overall, not on this receptor specifically: How much clinical and demographic metadata was included differed by source and by participant, and the metadata was provided uncurated.

Each collaborating institution followed its own protocols to collect whole blood in K2EDTA tubes. For TCRbeta analysis, collaborators shipped samples as frozen whole blood, isolated PBMCs, or DNA extracted from either of those sample types. TCRbeta CDR3 regions were amplified from genomic DNA by means of the immunoSEQ Assay, a bias-controlled multiplex PCR. Concerning the study's data processing: The number of nucleated cells in each sample was estimated from the amplification of reference gene primers within the assay. Sequence reads were collapsed and filtered to measure the absolute abundance of every unique TCRbeta CDR3 rearrangement. For each sample, productive Simpson clonality was calculated as the square root of Simpson's diversity index across productive rearrangements. TCRdb took this table from immuneACCESS and kept in-frame rearrangements with V and J called. Such tables lack part of the clones; where checked against another copy, unresolved V genes explain under half of the gap, and the rest is unexplained. V and J calls and clone size come straight from that table; D and trimming were deduced from the DNA. This sample comprises tens of thousands of clones, more than 60% of them detected only once. The ten largest make up 4.5% to 6% of the sample.

The germline V gene sets CDR1 to SGHRS and CDR2 to YFSETQ. Including the terminal cysteine and phenylalanine, the CDR3 comprises 14 residues. CDR3 DNA is the only sequence kept; it has 42 bases, read in frame from the first base. V is cut by 4 bases and J by 4 bases, and the space between the germline ends is 14 bases. Note on this clone: Its antigen remains undetermined. Within one base of it there is no much larger clone, and no base qualities were kept.

This chain joins TRBV5-1 to TRBJ2-5; the D gene is not confidently resolved. The sequence was obtained from a human donor in a cohort sampled during active COVID-19. The sequenced material came from peripheral blood. The CDR3 reads CASSPKVLGETQYF. At the DNA level, the sequence is TGCGCCAGCAGCCCCAAGGTCCTAGGAGAGACCCAGTACTTC.